The rows below give T cell receptor beta chains drawn from one sample of a study of blood T cell repertoires in COVID-19. Data came from immunoSEQ multiplex PCR; TCRdb stores just in-frame clones and leaves some out. The sample gives fewer than 300,000 clones, 75% to 90% of which show up once; roughly 2.7% is in the top ten. The sample comprised peripheral blood. The receptors derive from a woman aged 70-85 years with active or convalescent COVID-19. The CDR3 runs from the conserved cysteine through the conserved F or W. The order of the fields is clone size, D gene, V gene, J gene, CDR3 DNA, CDR3 protein. A D gene is named only where the DNA matches it firmly. Expanded clones are given a class, and other clones once, few, many or no size at all.

.,TRBD2,TRBV30,TRBJ2-5,TGTGCCTGGAGTTTGGGGGAGGGCGGAAAGACCCAGTACTTC,CAWSLGEGGKTQYF
.,TRBD1,TRBV19,TRBJ2-7,TGTGCCAGTAGTCGGGCGACAGGGGATTCCTACGAGCAGTACTTC,CASSRATGDSYEQYF
.,TRBD1,TRBV25-1,TRBJ1-1,TGTGCCAGCAGTGATCCTCGGACAGGGATGAACACTGAAGCTTTCTTT,CASSDPRTGMNTEAFF
.,TRBD1,TRBV7-8,TRBJ1-2,TGTGCCAGCAGCCCCCTCCGGCGGGACAGGGCTTGGGTTAACTATGGCTACACCTTC,CASSPLRRDRAWVNYGYTF
.,TRBD2,TRBV2,TRBJ2-7,TGTGCCTCCAACGGGGGGTTTAGCGAGCAGTACTTC,CASNGGFSEQYF
.,TRBD1,TRBV5-4,TRBJ2-3,TGTGCCAGCAGCCCAGGAGGACAGGGGATAGATACGCAGTATTTT,CASSPGGQGIDTQYF
.,.,TRBV28,TRBJ1-6,TGTGCCAGCAGCCCCACTGCCGCGGTCCGTTCACCCCTCCACTTT,CASSPTAAVRSPLHF
.,.,TRBV18,TRBJ2-2,TGTGCCAGCTCACCCCAGGCGCAGGGGAACACCGGGGAGCTGTTTTTT,CASSPQAQGNTGELFF
.,.,TRBV6-6,TRBJ2-7,TGTGCCAGCAGCGAGAACGGACAGACCTACGAGCAGTACTTC,CASSENGQTYEQYF
.,.,TRBV28,TRBJ1-5,TGTGCCAGCAGTCAGCAGGGTACTAGCAATCAGCCCCAGCATTTT,CASSQQGTSNQPQHF
.,.,TRBV11-2,TRBJ2-5,TGTGCCAGCAGCTTAGGGCACCAGTTTCAAGAGACCCAGTACTTC,CASSLGHQFQETQYF
.,TRBD2,TRBV5-1,TRBJ2-7,TGCGCCAGCAGCTTGGGAGCGGGGACCTCCTACGAGCAGTACTTC,CASSLGAGTSYEQYF
.,TRBD1,TRBV5-3,TRBJ1-2,TGTGCCCGCTGGACAGGAAAAATCCATGGCTACACCTTC,CARWTGKIHGYTF
.,.,TRBV27,TRBJ2-5,TGTGCCAGCAGTTTTCGGGGGGCGTTTGAGACCCAGTACTTC,CASSFRGAFETQYF
.,TRBD2,TRBV2,TRBJ2-3,TGTGCCAGCAGTAAAGAGCGGGGGACAGATACGCAGTATTTT,CASSKERGTDTQYF
once,TRBD2,TRBV28,TRBJ2-7,TGTGCCAGCAGTCCCGTAGGGGCTAGCGGGACCTACGAGCAGTACTTC,CASSPVGASGTYEQYF
.,TRBD2,TRBV4-2,TRBJ2-5,TGTGCCAGCAGCCAAGGGGCTAGCGGGAGGCCGGGGGAGACCCAGTACTTC,CASSQGASGRPGETQYF
.,TRBD1,TRBV5-4,TRBJ2-2,TGTGCCAGCAGCTTTTATGACAGGGACACCGGGGAGCTGTTTTTT,CASSFYDRDTGELFF
.,.,TRBV20-1,TRBJ1-1,TGCAGTGCTAGTTCGCCACGGGGTCTCACTGAAGCTTTCTTT,CSASSPRGLTEAFF
.,.,TRBV6-5,TRBJ1-2,TGTGCCAGCAGTTACTCCCAGGGATACTATGGCTACACCTTC,CASSYSQGYYGYTF
.,TRBD1,TRBV30,TRBJ1-6,TGTGCCTGGGGGGACAGGGGTGGTTCACCCCTCCACTTT,CAWGDRGGSPLHF
.,.,TRBV7-8,TRBJ1-2,TGTGCCAGCAGCTTAGTTGCGGCAGTCCATGGCTACACCTTC,CASSLVAAVHGYTF
.,.,TRBV3-1/TRBV3-2,TRBJ1-2,TGTGCCAGCAGCCAACGGGACTCATATGGCTACACCTTC,CASSQRDSYGYTF
.,.,TRBV29-1,TRBJ1-5,TGCAGCGCCAATGCGGGGATGGGGCAGCCCCAGCATTTT,CSANAGMGQPQHF
.,.,TRBV6-5,TRBJ1-1,TGTGCCAGCAGAGGACACCGAATCCCGAACACTGAAGCTTTCTTT,CASRGHRIPNTEAFF
once,.,TRBV6-1,TRBJ2-7,TGTGCCAGCAGTGAAGAGTACGGGGGAAAATATTTCTACGAGCAGTACTTC,CASSEEYGGKYFYEQYF
.,TRBD2,TRBV5-1,TRBJ2-1,TGCGCCAGCAGCTTCACTAGCGGGGGGGACAATGAGCAGTTCTTC,CASSFTSGGDNEQFF
.,TRBD1,TRBV11-3,TRBJ2-5,TGTGCCAGCAGCTTAGGCAGGGGGAGTAGCCAAGAGACCCAGTACTTC,CASSLGRGSSQETQYF
once,TRBD1,TRBV27,TRBJ2-7,TGTGCCAGCAGTCGGGACAGGGGAAGTGTTGCGCAGTACTTC,CASSRDRGSVAQYF
.,.,TRBV27,TRBJ2-5,TGTGCCAGCAGTTCTGCGGTCTTCGAGACCCAGTACTTC,CASSSAVFETQYF
.,TRBD2,TRBV9,TRBJ2-1,TGTGCCAGCAGCGGTCTCGCGGGGGCCTACAATGAGCAGTTCTTC,CASSGLAGAYNEQFF
many,TRBD2,TRBV7-7,TRBJ2-3,TGTGCTAGCAGCCTCGGGACTAGCGTCACAGATACGCAGTATTTT,CASSLGTSVTDTQYF
.,.,TRBV7-9,TRBJ1-1,TGTGCCAGCAGCCACACAGGGCCGAACACTGAAGCTTTCTTT,CASSHTGPNTEAFF
.,TRBD1,TRBV19,TRBJ2-3,TGTGCCAGTAGTACCCAGGGGGCAGGGCGAGATACGCAGTATTTT,CASSTQGAGRDTQYF
.,TRBD1,TRBV5-1,TRBJ2-1,TGCGCCAGCAGCCCTGGGACAGGGACCTACAATGAGCAGTTCTTC,CASSPGTGTYNEQFF
.,TRBD1,TRBV5-8,TRBJ1-2,TGTGCCAGCAGTCTATATTACCCTCAGGGGGCGAAGAGTCAGAATGGCTACACCTTC,CASSLYYPQGAKSQNGYTF
.,TRBD1,TRBV9,TRBJ1-6,TGTGCCAGCAGTGCCCAGGGACAGGGTGAGTCACCCCTCCACTTT,CASSAQGQGESPLHF
once,.,TRBV6-5,TRBJ2-3,TGTGCCAGCAGTTACCAATTGACAGACCCAGATACGCAGTATTTT,CASSYQLTDPDTQYF
.,.,TRBV19,TRBJ1-4,TGTGCCAGTAGTATTGGTTTCGGTGAAAAACTGTTTTTT,CASSIGFGEKLFF
.,.,TRBV19,TRBJ2-1,TGTGCCAGTAGGCTATCTGCGGGAATGGGGGTGTCCTACAATGAGCAGTTCTTC,CASRLSAGMGVSYNEQFF
.,TRBD2,TRBV7-2,TRBJ2-1,TGTGCCAGCAGCACTAGCGGGGGGGCTTCGTATGAGCAGTTCTTC,CASSTSGGASYEQFF
.,.,TRBV6-1,TRBJ2-2,TGTGCCAGCAGTGAGGCCCCGTCGATGGGGGAGCTGTTTTTT,CASSEAPSMGELFF
.,.,TRBV6-2/TRBV6-3,TRBJ1-5,TGTGCCAGCAGTTACAGGGGGAGTCAGCCCCAGCATTTT,CASSYRGSQPQHF
few,TRBD1,TRBV11-2,TRBJ1-4,TGTGCCAGCAGCTTATCCAGGGGGCTAACTAATGAAAAACTGTTTTTT,CASSLSRGLTNEKLFF
.,.,TRBV2,TRBJ1-5,TGTGCCAGCTGCGATAGCAATCAGCCCCAGCATTTT,CASCDSNQPQHF
.,TRBD1,TRBV11-3,TRBJ2-2,TGTGCCACCCAGGGGGCGGCCGGGGAGCTGTTTTTT,CATQGAAGELFF
.,TRBD2,TRBV30,TRBJ2-7,TGTGCCTGGAGTACTAGCGGGGGGGCCTACGAGCAGTACTTC,CAWSTSGGAYEQYF
once,.,TRBV29-1,TRBJ1-1,TGCAGCGTAGGGAGCGGGCCTGAAGCTTTCTTT,CSVGSGPEAFF
once,.,TRBV27,TRBJ2-7,TGTGCCAGCAGTTTTTCCACGGCAGGGTCATACGAGCAGTACTTC,CASSFSTAGSYEQYF
.,.,TRBV10-3,TRBJ1-3,TGTGCCACCCTGCCGGGGGGAGGCTCTGGAAACACCATATATTTT,CATLPGGGSGNTIYF
.,.,TRBV13,TRBJ2-7,TGTGCCAGCAGCTCCCACCCTCGGGACAACCGCTACGAGCAGTACTTC,CASSSHPRDNRYEQYF
.,.,TRBV19,TRBJ1-5,TGTGCCAGTAGCGCGGCCTCGGGGGGGTCCCAGCATTTT,CASSAASGGSQHF
.,.,TRBV6-5,TRBJ1-1,TGTGCCAGCAGTCAAACAGGGATTGAAGCTTTCTTT,CASSQTGIEAFF
.,.,TRBV6-5,TRBJ1-1,TGTGCCAGCAGTTCCCATACGAAGGGGCTGGGTGAAGCTTTCTTT,CASSSHTKGLGEAFF
.,TRBD2,TRBV5-4,TRBJ2-3,TGTGCCAGCAGCGGGACTAGCGGGGGGGCCGATACGCAGTATTTT,CASSGTSGGADTQYF